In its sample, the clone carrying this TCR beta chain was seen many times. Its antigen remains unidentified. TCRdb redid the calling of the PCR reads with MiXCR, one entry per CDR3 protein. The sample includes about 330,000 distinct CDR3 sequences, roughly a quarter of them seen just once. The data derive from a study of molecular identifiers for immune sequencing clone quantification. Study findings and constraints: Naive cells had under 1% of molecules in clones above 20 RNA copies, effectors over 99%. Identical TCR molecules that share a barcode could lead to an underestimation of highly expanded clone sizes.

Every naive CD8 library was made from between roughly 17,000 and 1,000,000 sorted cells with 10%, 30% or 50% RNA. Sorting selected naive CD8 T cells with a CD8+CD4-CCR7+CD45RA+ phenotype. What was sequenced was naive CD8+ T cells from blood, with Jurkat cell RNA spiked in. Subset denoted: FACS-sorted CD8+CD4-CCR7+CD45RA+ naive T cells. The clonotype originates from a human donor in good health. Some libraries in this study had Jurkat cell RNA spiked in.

The chain's CDR3 is CASGFHLADTQYF. CDR3 DNA sequence: TGTGCCAGCGGCTTCCATTTAGCAGATACGCAGTATTTT. The chain employs TRBV12-3 or TRBV12-4 and TRBJ2-3; no firm D call. V was shortened by 8 bases and J by 4 bases, with 13 bases between the two germline ends. The CDR3 runs 13 residues.